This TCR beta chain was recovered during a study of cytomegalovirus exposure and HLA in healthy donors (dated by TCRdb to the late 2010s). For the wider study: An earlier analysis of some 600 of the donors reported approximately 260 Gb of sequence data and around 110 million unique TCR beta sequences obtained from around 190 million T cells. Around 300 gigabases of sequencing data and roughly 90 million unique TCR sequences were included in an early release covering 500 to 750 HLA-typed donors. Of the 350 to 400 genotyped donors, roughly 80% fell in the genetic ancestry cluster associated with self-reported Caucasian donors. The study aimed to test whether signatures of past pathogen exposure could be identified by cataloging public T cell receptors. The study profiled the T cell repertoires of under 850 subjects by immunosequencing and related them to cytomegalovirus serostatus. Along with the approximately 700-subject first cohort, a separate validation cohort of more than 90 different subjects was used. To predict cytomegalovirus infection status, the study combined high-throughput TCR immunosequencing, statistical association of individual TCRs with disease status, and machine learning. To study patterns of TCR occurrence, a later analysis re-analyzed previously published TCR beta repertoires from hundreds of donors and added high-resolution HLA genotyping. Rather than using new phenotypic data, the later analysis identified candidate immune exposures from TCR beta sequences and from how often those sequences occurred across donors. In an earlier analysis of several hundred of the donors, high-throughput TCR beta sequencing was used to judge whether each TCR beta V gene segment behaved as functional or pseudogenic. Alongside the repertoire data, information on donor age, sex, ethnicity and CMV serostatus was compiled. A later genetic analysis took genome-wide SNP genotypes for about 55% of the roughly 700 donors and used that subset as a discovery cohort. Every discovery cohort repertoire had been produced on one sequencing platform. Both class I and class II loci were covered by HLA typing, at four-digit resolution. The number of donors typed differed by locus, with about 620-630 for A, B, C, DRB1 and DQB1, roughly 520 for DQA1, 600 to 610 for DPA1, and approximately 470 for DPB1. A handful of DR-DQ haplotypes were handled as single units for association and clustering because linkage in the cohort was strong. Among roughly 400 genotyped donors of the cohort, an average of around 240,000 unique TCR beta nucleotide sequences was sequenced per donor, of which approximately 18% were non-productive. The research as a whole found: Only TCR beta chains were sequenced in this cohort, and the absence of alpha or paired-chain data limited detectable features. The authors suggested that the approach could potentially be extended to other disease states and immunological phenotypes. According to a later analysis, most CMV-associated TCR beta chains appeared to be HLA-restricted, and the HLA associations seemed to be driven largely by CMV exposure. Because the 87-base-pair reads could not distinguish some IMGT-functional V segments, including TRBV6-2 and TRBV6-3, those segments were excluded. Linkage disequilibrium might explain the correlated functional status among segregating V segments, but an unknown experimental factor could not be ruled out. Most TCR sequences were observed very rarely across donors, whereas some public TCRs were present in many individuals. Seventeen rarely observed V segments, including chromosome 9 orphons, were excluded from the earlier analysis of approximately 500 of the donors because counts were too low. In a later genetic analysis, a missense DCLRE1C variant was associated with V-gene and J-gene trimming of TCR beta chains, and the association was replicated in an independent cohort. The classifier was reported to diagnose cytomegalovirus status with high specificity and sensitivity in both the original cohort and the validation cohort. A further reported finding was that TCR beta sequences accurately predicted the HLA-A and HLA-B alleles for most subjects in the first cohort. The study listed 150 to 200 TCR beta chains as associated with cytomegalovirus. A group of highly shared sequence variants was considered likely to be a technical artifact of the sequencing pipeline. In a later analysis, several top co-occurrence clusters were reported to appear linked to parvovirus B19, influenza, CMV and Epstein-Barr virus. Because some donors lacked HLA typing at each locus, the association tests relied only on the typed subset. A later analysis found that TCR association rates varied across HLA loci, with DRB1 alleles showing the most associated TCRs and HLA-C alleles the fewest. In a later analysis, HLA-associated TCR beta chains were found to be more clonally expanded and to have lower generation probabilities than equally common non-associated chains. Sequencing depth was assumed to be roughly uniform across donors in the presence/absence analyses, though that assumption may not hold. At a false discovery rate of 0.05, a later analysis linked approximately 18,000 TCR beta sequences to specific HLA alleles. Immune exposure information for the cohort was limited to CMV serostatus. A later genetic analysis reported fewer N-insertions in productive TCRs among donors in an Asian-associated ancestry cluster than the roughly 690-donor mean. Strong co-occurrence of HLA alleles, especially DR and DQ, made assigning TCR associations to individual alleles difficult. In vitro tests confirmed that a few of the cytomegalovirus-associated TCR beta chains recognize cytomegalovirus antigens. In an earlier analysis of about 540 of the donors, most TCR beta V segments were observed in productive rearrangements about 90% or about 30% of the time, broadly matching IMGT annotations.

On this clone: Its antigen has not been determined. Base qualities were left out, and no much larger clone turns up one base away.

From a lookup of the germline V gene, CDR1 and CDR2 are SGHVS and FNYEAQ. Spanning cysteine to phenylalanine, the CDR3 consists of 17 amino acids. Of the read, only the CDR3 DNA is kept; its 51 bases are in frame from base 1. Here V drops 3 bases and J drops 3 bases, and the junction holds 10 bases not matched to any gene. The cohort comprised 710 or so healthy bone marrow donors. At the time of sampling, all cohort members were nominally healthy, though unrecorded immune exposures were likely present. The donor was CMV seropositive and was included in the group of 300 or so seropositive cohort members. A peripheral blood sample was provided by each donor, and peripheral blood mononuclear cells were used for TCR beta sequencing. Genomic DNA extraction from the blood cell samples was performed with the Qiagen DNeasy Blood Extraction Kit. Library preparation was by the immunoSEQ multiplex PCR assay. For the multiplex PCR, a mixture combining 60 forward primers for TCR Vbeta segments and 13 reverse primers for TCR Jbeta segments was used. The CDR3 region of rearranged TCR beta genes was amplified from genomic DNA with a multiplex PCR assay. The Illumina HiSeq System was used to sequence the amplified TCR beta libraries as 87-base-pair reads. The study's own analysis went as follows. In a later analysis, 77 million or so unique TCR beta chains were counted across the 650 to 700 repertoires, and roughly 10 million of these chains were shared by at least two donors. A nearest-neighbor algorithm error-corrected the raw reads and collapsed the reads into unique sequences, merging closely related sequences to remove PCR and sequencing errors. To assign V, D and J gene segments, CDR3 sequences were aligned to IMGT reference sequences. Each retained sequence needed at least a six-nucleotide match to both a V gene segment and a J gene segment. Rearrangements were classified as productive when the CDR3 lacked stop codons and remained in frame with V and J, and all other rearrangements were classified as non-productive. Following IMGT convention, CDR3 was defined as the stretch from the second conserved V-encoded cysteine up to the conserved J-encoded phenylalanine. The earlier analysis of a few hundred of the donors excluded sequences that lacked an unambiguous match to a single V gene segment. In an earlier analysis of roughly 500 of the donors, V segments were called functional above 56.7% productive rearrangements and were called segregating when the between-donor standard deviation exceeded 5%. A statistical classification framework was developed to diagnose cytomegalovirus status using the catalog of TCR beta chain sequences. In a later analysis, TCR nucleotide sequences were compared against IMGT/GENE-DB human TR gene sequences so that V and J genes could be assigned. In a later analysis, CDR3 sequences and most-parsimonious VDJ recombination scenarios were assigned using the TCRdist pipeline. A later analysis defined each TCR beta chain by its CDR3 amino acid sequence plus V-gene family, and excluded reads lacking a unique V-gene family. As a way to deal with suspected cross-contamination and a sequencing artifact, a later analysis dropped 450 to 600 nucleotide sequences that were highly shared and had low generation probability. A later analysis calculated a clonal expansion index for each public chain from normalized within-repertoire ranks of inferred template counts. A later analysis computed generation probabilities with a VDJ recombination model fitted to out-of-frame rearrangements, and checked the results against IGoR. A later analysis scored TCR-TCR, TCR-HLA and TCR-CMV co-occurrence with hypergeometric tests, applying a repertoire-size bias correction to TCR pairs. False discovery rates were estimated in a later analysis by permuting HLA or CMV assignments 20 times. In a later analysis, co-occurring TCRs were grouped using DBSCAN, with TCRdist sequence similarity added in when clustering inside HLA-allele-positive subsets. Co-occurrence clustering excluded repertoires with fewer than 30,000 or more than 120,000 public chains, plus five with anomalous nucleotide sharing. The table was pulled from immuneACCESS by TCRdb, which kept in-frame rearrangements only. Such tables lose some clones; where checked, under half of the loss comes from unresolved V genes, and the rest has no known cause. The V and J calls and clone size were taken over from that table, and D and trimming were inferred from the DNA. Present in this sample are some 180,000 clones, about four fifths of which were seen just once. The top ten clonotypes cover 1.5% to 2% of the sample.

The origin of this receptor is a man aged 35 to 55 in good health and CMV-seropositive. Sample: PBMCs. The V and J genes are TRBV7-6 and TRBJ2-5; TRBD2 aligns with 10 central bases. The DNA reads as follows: TGTGCCAGCAGCTTGGGTACGGGACTAGCGATCGAAGAGACCCAGTACTTC. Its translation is CASSLGTGLAIEETQYF.